A single sample is the source of the 2 T cell receptor beta chains below, sequenced in a study of regulatory T cells in long-lasting Graves disease. Libraries of TCR beta came from iRepertoire HTBI primers plus Arm-PCR of CDR3 regions. TCRdb independently ran MiXCR on the multiplex PCR reads; one entry per CDR3 protein. The sample consists of about 470,000 distinct CDR3 sequences, about 15% of them appearing once. Sample time point: newly diagnosed GD, antithyroid drugs for less than 3 months. PBMC-extracted RNA yielded the TCR library. This sample was also put to use in a study of T cells in Graves' hyperthyroidism and ophthalmopathy.

Material: peripheral blood mononuclear cells (PBMCs), obtained at new diagnosis, from a patient treated with antithyroid drugs. These TCRs come from a woman in her twenties or thirties with Graves disease.

This clonotype was picked up many times. The chain has TRBV11-2 and TRBJ2-5, with 7 positions matching TRBD1. Germline V gene data show CDR1 as SGHAT and CDR2 as FQNNGV. V dropped 6 bases and J dropped 6; count of bases not matched to a gene: 13. CDR3 length: 15 residues. The CDR3 reads CASSSPGQSLKTQYF. The CDR3 DNA reads as TGTGCCAGCAGTTCTCCGGGACAGTCTTTAAAGACCCAGTACTTC. Supplemented by reference TRBV11-2 and TRBJ2-5, the full variable domain reads EAGVAQSPRYKIIEKRQSVAFWCNPISGHATLYWYQQILGQGPKLLIQFQNNGVVDDSQLPKDRFSAERLKGVDSTLKIQPAKLEDSAVYLCASSSPGQSLKTQYFGPGTRLLVL.

About this clonotype: The final CDR3 position lacks the conserved phenylalanine or tryptophan, pointing to a likely read error. The V and J genes are TRBV15 and TRBJ1-2, with a weak D call TRBD1 (6 bases). Germline loops: CDR1 LNHNV, CDR2 YYDKDF (reference sequence). Trimming pared 4 bases from V and 2 bases from J, leaving 14 bases between. This CDR3 comprises 15 residues. The CDR3 loop reads CATSTSRGGNYGYTL. The CDR3 nucleotides are TGTGCCACCAGCACGAGCCGAGGGGGAAACTATGGCTACACCCTC.